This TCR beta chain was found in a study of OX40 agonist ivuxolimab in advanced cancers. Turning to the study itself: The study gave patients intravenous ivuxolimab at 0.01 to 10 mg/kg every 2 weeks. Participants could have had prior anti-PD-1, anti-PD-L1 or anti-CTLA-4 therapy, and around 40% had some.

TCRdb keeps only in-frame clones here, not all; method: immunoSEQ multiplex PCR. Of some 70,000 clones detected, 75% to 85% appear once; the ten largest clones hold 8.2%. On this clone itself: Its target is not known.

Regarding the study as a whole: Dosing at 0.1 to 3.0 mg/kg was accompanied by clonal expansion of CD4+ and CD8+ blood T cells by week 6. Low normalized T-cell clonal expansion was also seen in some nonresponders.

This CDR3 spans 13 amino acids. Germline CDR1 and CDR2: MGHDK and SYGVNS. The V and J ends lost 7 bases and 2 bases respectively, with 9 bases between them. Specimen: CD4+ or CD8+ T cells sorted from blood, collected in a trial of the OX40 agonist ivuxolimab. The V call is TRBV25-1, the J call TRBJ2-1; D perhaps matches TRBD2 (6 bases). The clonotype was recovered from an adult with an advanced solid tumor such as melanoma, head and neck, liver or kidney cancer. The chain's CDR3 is CASIGGTYNEQFF. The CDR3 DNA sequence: TGTGCCAGCATTGGGGGGACCTACAATGAGCAGTTCTTC.